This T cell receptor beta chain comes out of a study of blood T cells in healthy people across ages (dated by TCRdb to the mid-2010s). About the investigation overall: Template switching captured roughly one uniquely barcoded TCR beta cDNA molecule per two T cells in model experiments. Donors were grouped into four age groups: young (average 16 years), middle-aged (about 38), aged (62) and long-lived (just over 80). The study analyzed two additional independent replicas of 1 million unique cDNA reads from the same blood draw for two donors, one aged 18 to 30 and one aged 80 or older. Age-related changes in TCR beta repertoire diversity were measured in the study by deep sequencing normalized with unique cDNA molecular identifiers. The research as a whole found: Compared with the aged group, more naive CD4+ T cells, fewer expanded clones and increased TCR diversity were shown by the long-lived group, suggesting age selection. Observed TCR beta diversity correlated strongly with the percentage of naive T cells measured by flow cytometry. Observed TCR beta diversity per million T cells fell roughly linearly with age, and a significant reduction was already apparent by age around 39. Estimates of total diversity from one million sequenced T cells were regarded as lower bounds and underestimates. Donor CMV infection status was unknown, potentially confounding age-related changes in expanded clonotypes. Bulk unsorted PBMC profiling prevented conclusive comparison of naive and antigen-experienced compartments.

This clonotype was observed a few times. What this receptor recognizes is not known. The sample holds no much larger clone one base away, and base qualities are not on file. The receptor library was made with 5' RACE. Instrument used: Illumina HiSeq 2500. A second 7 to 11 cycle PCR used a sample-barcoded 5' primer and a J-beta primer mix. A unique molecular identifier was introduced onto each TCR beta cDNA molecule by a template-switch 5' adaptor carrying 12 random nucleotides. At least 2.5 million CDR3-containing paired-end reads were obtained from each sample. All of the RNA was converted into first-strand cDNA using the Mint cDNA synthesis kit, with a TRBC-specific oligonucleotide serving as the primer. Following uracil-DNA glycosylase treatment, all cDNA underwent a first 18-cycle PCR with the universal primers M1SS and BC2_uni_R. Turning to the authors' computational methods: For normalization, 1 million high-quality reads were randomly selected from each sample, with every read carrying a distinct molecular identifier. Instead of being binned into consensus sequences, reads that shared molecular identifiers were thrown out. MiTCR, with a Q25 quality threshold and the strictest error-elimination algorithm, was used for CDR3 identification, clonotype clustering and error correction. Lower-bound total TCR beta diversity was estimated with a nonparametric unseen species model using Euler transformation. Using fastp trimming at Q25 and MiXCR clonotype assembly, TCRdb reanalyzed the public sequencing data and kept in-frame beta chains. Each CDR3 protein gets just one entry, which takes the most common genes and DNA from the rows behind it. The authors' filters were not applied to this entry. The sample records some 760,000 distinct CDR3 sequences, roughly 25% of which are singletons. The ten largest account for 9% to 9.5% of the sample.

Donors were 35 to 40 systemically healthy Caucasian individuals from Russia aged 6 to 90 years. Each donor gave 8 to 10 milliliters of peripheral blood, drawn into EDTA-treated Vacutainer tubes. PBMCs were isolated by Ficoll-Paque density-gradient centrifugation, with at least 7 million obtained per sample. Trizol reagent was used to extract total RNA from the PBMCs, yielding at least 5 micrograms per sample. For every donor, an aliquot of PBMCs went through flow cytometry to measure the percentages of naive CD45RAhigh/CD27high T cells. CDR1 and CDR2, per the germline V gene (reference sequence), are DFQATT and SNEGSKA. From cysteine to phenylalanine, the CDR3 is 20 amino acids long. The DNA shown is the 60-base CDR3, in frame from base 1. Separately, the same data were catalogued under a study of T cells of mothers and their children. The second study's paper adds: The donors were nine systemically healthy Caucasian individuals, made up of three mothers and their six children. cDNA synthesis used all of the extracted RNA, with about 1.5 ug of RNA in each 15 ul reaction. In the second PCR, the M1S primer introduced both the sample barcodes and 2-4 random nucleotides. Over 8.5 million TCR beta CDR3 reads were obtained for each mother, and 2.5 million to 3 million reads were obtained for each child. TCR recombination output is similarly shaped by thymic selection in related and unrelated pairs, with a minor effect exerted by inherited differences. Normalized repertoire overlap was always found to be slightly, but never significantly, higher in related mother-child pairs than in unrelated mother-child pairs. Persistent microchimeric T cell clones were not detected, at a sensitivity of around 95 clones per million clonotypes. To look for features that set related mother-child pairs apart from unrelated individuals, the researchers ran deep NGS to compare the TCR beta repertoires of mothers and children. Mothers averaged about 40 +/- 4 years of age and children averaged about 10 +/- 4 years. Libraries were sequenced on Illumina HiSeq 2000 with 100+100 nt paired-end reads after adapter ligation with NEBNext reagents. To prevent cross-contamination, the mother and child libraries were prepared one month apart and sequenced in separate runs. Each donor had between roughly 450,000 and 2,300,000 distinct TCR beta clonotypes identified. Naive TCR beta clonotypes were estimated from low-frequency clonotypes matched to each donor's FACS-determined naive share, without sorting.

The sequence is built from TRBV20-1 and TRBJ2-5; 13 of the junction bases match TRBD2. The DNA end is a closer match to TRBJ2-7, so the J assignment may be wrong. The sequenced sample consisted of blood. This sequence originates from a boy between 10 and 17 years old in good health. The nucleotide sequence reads TGCAGTGCAACACAGGTACCTTGGACTAGCGGGGGAGGTACCCCCTACGAGCAGTACTTC. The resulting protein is CSATQVPWTSGGGTPYEQYF.